The 5 T cell receptor beta chains below come from one sample, sequenced in a study of T-cell reconstitution after alpha-beta-depleted transplantation in children. Unique molecular identifiers were used in preparing the TCRbeta library. TCRdb passed the PCR reads through MiXCR, listing each CDR3 protein once. The repertoire has under 20,000 distinct CDR3 sequences, around 13% of them found once; the top ten carry about a third. Sample: PBMCs, mostly from graft donor cells, taken 60 days after TCRalphabeta/CD19-depleted stem cell transplant. These receptors came from a female patient between 2 and 15 years old who had a stem cell transplant for congenital amegakaryocytic thrombocytopenia, so the T cells may come from the graft donor.

This clonotype was picked up many times. V is TRBV7-6 and J is TRBJ1-5; D uncertain. Germline V gives CDR1 SGHVS, CDR2 FNYEAQ. V dropped 3 bases and J dropped 1 base, with 7 bases sitting between them. This CDR3 is built from 14 residues. The CDR3 loop is CASSLYDSNQPQHF. The CDR3 region has the DNA TGTGCCAGCAGCTTGTATGACAGCAATCAGCCCCAGCATTTT.

V is TRBV9 and J is TRBJ1-2, with a possible D match to TRBD1 (5 bases). Germline-derived CDR1 and CDR2 are SGDLS and YYNGEE. CDR3 length equals 15 residues. V was pared by 0 bases and J by 4 bases, with 13 bases between. The CDR3 DNA reads as TGTGCCAGCAGCGTAGGCGCTCGAGGGGTCTATGGCTACACCTTC. The encoded protein is CASSVGARGVYGYTF.

This clonotype was recorded at least ten times. The J gene is TRBJ2-1, the V gene TRBV28; a possible D gene is TRBD2 (5 bases). Trimming pared 5 bases from V and 13 bases from J, leaving 15 bases between. Germline V gene lookup returns CDR1 MDHEN and CDR2 SYDVKM. The CDR3 is 12 amino acids. CDR3: CASSPPALGQFF. Here the CDR3 DNA reads TGTGCCAGCAGTCCCCCCGCACTAGGACAGTTCTTC.

In its sample, this clonotype was seen many times. This sequence joins TRBV7-9 and TRBJ2-5, with D hard to call. Trimming took off 5 bases at V and 6 bases at J, with 19 bases between the two ends. CDR1 and CDR2 from the germline V gene are SEHNR and FQNEAQ (reference sequence). This CDR3 contains 15 residues. CDR3 protein: CASSRHGRVGKTQYF. The CDR3 nucleotides are TGTGCCAGCAGCCGGCACGGAAGGGTAGGAAAGACCCAGTACTTC. The whole variable domain, remainder taken from reference TRBV7-9 and TRBJ2-5, is DTGVSQNPRHKITKRGQNVTFRCDPISEHNRLYWYRQTLGQGPEFLTYFQNEAQLEKSRLLSDRFSAERPKGSFSTLEIQRTEQGDSAMYLCASSRHGRVGKTQYFGPGTRLLVL.

This clonotype was counted many times. This chain joins TRBV5-6 and TRBJ2-2; D call uncertain. Trimming stripped 0 bases from V and 2 bases from J, with 8 bases between. Germline values: CDR1 SGHDT, CDR2 YYEEEE. The length of the CDR3 is 15 residues. Here the CDR3 reads CASSLVGHNTGELFF. The CDR3 DNA reads TGTGCCAGCAGCTTGGTCGGCCATAACACCGGGGAGCTGTTTTTT.